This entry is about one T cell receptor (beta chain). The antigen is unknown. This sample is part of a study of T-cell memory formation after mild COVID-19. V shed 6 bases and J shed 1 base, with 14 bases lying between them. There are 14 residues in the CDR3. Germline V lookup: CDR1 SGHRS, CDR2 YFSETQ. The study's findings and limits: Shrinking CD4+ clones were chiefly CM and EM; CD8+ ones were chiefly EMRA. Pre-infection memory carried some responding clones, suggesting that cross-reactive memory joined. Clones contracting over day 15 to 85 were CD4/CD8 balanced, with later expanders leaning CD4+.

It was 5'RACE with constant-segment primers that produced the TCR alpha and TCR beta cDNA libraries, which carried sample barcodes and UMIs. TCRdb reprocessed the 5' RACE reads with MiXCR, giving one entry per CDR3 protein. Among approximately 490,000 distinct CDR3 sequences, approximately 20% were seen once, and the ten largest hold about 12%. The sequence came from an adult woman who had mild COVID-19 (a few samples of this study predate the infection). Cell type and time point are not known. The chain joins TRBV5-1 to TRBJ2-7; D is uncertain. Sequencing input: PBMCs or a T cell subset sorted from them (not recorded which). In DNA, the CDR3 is TGCGCCAGCATCCTGGGTCCGGGTTCCTACGAGCAGTACTTC. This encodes CASILGPGSYEQYF.